The entry below describes one TCR beta chain. The data are from a study of tumor and adjacent non-tumor tissue in lung cancer. Background on the study: Each sample yielded a few million productive TCRbeta reads on average.

Germline V gene data show CDR1 as MNHEY and CDR2 as SVGAGI. The CDR3 extends over 15 amino acids. Trimming took 5 bases from V and 0 from J, leaving 10 bases between them. No cell sorting was done before RNA was extracted from the tissue. Three rounds of nested PCR, following a modified ARM-PCR protocol, produced the TCRbeta library. From the multiplex PCR reads, TCRdb called clonotypes with MiXCR, one entry per CDR3 protein. The sample lists 84,000 or so distinct CDR3 sequences, roughly three fifths occurring once. This TCR came from a man aged 65 to 79 with non-small cell lung cancer. The rearrangement links TRBV6-5 to TRBJ1-4; D is ambiguous. The sequenced sample was lung tumor tissue. DNA of the CDR3: TGTGCCAGCAGTCCTAGGACCACAACTAATGAAAAACTGTTTTTT. Its translation: CASSPRTTTNEKLFF.